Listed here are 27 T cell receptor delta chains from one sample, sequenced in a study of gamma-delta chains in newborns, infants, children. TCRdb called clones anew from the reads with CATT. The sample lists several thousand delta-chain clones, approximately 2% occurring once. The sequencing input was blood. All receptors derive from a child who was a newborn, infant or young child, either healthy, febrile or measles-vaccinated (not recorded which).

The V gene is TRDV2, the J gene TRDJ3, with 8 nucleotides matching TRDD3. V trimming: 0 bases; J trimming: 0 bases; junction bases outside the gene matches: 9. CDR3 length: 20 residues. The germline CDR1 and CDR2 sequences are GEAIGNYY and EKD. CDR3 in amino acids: CACDTVGDSGSSWDTRQMFF. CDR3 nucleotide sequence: TGTGCCTGTGACACCGTGGGGGATTCTGGCAGCTCCTGGGACACCCGACAGATGTTTTTC.

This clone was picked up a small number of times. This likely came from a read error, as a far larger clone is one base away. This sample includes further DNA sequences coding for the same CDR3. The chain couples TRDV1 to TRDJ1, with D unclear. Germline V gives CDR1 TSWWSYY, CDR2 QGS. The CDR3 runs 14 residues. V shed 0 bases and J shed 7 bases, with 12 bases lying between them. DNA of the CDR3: TGTGCTCTTGGGGAACTACGATTCCATTTTAAACTCATCTTT. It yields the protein CALGELRFHFKLIF.

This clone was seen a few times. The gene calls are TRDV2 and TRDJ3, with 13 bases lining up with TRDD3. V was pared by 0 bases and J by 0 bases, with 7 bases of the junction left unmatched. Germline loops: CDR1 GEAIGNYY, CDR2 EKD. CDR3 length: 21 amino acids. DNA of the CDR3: TGTGCCTGTGACACCGTACTGGGGGATACGATGAGCTCCTGGGACACCCGACAGATGTTTTTC. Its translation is CACDTVLGDTMSSWDTRQMFF.

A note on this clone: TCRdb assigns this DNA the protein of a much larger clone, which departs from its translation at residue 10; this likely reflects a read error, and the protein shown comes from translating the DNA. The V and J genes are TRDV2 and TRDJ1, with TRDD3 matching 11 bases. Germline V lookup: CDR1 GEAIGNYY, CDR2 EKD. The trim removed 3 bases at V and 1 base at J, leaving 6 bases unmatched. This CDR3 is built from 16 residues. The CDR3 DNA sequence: TGTGCCTGTGACCCTGGGGGATACTCTTGCACCGATAAACTCATCTTT. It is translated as CACDPGGYSCTDKLIF.

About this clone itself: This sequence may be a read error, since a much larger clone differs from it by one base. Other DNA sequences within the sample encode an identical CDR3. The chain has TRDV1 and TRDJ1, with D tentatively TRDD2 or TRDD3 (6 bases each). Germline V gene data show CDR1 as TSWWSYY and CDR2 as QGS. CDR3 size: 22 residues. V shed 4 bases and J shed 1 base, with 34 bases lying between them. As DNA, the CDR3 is TGTGCTCTTGGGGTCTCACCTTCCCCTGGGGACTCCGGGGGGGTCTGCACCGATAAACTCATCTTT. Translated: CALGVSPSPGDSGGVCTDKLIF.

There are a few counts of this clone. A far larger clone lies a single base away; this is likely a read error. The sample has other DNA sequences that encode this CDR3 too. The CDR3 is CACDTWGTDKLIF. The CDR3 DNA reads TGTGCCTGTGACACCTGGGGAACCGATAAACTCATCTTT. The chain couples TRDV2 to TRDJ1; maybe TRDD3 (5 bases). V shed 0 bases and J shed 2 bases, with 6 bases lying between them. CDR1 and CDR2 (germline): GEAIGNYY, EKD. The CDR3 length is 13 residues.

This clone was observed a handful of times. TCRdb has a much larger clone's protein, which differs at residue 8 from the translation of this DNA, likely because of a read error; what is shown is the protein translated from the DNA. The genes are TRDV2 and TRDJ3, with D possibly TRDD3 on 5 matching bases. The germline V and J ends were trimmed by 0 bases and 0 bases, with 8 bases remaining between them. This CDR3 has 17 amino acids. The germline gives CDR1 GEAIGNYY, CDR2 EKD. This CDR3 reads CACDTWDGSWDTRQMFF. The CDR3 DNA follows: TGTGCCTGTGACACCTGGGATGGCTCCTGGGACACCCGACAGATGTTTTTC.

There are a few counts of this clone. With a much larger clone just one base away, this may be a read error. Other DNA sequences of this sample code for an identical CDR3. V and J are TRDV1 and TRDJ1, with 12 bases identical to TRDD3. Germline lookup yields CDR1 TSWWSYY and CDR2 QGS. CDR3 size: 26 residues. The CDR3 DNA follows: TGTGCTCTTGGGGAGCCCCTCTTCCTATTGAAAGTACTGGGGGATACCGCACGATCCTACACCGATAAACTCATCTTC. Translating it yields CALGEPLFLLKVLGDTARSYTDKLIF.

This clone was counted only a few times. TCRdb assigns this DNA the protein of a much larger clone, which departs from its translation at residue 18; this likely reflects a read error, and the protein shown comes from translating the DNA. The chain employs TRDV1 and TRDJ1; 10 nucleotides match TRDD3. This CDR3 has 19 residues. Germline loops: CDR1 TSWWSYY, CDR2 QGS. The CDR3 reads CALGDRLLTGGSRTDKLTF. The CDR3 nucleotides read TGTGCTCTTGGGGATAGACTACTTACTGGGGGATCCCGCACCGATAAACTCACCTTT.

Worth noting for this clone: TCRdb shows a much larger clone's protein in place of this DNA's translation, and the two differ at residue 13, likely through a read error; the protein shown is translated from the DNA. CDR3 sequence (DNA): TGTGCTCTTGGGGAACCCCTACGAGTAAGGGGGAGGAACACCGATAAACTCATCTTT. This codes for CALGEPLRVRGRNTDKLIF. The chain employs TRDV1 and TRDJ1; tentatively, D is TRDD3 (6 bases). In germline, CDR1 is TSWWSYY, CDR2 QGS. The length of the CDR3 is 19 residues. V was trimmed by 1 base and J by 0 bases, leaving 21 bases between them.

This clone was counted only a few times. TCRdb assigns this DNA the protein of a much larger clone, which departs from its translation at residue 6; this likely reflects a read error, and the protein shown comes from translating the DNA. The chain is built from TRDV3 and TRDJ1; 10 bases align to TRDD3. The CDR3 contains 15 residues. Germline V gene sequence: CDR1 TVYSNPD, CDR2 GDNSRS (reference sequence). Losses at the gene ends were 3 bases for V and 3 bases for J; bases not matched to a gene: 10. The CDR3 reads CALSYTGGYADKLIF. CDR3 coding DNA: TGTGCCTTGTCCTACACCGGGGGATACGCCGATAAACTCATCTTT.

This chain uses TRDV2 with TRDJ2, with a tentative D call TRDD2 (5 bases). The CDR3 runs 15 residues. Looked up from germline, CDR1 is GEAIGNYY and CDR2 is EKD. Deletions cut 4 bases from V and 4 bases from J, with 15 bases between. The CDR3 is CACETLLKGTAQLFF. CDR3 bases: TGTGCCTGTGAGACCCTACTAAAGGGGACAGCACAACTCTTCTTT.

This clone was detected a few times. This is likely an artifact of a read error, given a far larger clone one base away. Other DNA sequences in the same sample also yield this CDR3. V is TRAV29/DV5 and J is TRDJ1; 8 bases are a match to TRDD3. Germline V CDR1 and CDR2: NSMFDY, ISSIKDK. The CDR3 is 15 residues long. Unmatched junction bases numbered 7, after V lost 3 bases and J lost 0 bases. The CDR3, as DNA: TGTGCAGCAACCTTTACTGGGGGGTACACCGATAAACTCATCTTT. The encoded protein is CAATFTGGYTDKLIF. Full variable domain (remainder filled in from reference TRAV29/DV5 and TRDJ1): DQQVKQNSPSLSVQEGRISILNCDYTNSMFDYFLWYKKYPAEGPTFLISISSIKDKNEDGRFTVFLNKSAKHLSLHIVPSQPGDSAVYFCAATFTGGYTDKLIFGKGTRVTVEP.

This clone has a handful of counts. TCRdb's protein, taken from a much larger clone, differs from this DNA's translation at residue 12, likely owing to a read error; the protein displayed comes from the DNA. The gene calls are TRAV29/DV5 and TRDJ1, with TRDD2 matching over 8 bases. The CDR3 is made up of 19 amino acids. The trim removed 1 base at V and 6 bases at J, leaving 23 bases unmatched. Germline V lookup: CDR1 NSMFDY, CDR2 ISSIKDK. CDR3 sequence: CAASLPTLSSGEYDHKLIF. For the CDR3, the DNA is TGTGCAGCAAGCCTTCCTACTCTTAGTTCTGGGGAATACGACCATAAACTCATCTTT.

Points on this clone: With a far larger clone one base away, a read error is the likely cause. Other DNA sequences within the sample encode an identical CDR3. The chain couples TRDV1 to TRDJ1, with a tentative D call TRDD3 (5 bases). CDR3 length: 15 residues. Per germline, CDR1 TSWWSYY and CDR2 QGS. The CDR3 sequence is CALGDFRGEVDKLIF. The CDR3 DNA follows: TGTGCTCTTGGGGATTTCCGGGGAGAGGTCGATAAGCTCATCTTT.

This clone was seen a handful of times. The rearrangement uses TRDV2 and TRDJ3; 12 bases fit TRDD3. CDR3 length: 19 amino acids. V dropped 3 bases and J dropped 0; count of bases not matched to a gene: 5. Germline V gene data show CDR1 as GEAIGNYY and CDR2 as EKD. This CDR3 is CACDGLLGDTSWDTRQMFF. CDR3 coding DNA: TGTGCCTGTGACGGACTACTGGGGGATACCTCCTGGGACACCCGACAGATGTTTTTC.

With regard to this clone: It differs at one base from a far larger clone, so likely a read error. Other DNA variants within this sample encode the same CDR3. CDR3 residues: CACDTVLGSWDTRQMFF. CDR3 nucleotides: TGTGCCTGTGACACCGTACTGGGCTCCTGGGACACCCGGCAGATGTTTTTC. The gene calls are TRDV2 and TRDJ3; TRDD3 might be the D (6 bases). The V gene's germline CDR1 is GEAIGNYY and CDR2 EKD. The CDR3 totals 17 residues.

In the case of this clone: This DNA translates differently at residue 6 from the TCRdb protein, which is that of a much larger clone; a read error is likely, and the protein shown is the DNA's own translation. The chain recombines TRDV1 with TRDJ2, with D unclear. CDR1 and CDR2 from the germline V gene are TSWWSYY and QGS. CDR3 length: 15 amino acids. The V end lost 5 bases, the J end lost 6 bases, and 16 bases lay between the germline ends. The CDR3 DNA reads TGTGCTCTTGGGACCGTATGGGAGTTTCCAGCACAACTCTTCTTT. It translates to CALGTVWEFPAQLFF.

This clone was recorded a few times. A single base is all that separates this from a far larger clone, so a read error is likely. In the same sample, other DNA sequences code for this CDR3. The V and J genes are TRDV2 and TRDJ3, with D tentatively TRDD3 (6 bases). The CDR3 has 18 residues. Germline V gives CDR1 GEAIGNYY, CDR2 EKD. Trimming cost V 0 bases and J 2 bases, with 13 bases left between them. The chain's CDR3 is CACDTGGPLTWDTRQMFF. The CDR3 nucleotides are TGTGCCTGTGACACCGGGGGACCCCTGACCTGGGACACCCGACAGATGTTTTTC.

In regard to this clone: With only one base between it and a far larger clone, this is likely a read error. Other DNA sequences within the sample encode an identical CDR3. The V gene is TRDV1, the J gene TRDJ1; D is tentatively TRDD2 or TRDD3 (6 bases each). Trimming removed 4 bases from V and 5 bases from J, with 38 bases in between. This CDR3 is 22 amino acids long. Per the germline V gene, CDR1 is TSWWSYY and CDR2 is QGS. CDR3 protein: CALGVSPSPGDSGGVCTDKLIF. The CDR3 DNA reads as TGTGCTCTTGGGGTCTCACCTTCCCCTGGGGACTCCGGGGGGGTTTGCACTGATAAACTCATCTTT.

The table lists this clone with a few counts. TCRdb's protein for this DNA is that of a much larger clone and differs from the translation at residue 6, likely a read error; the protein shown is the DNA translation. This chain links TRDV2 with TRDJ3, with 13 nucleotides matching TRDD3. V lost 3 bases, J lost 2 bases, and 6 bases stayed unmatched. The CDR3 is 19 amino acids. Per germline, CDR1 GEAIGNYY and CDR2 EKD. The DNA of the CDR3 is TGTGCCTGTGACCCCCCACTGGGGGATACGCCCTGGGACACCCGACAGATGTTTTTC. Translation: CACDPPLGDTPWDTRQMFF.

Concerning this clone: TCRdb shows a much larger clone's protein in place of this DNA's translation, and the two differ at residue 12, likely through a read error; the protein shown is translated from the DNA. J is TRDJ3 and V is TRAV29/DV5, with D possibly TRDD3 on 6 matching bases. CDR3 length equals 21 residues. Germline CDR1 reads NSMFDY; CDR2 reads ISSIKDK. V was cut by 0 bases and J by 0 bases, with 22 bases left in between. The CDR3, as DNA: TGTGCAGCAAGCGCGGGAATTGGATGGGGGTTACGCTCCTGGGACACCCGACAGATGTTTTTC. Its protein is CAASAGIGWGLRSWDTRQMFF.

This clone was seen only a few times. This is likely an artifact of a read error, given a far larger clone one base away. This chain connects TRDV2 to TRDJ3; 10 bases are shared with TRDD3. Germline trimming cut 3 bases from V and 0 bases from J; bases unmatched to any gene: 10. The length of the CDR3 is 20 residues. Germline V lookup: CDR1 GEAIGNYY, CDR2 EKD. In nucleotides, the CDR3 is TGTGCCTGTGACCGTACTGGGGGATCTGTAAACTCCTGGGACACCCGACAGATGTTTTTC. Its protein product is CACDRTGGSVNSWDTRQMFF.

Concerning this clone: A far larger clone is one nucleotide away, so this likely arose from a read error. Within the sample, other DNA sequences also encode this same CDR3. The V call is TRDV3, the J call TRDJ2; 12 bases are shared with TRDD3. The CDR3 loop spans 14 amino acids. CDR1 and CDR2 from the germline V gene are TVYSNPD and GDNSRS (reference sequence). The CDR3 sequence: CASLGDTLTAQLFF. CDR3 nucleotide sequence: TGTGCCTCCCTGGGGGATACGTTGACGGCACAACTCTTCTTT.

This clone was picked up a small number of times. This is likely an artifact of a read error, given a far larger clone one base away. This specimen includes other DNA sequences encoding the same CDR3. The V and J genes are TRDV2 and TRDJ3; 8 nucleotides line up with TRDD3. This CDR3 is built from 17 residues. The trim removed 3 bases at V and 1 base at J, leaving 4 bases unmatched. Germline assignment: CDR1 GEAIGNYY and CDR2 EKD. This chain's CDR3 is CACDELGDSWDTRQMFF. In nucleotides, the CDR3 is TGTGCCTGTGACGAATTGGGGGATTCCTGGGACACCCGACAGATGTTTTTC.

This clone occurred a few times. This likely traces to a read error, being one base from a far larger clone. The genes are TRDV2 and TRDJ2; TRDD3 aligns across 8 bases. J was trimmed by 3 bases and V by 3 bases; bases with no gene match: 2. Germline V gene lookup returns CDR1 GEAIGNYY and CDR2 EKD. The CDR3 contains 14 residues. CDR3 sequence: CACDAWGMTAQLFF. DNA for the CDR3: TGTGCCTGTGACGCCTGGGGGATGACAGCACAACTCTTCTTT.

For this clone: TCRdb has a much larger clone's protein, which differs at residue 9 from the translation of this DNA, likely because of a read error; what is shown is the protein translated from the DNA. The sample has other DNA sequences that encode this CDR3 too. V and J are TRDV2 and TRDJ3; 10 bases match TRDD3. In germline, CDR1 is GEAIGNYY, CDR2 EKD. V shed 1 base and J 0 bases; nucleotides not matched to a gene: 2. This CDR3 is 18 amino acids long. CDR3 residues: CACDTGGYRSWDTRQMFF. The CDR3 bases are TGTGCCTGTGACACTGGGGGATACCGCTCCTGGGACACCCGACAGATGTTTTTC.